This passage covers 14 T cell receptor beta chains from one sample sequenced in a study of long-term antiretroviral therapy in people with HIV. At the survey level, the v3.0 immunoSEQ assay was run. The method was immunoSEQ multiplex PCR; TCRdb's version includes in-frame clones alone and lacks a portion of them. This table holds about 25,000 clones, roughly four fifths found once. This specimen consisted of unsorted PBMCs, obtained 2.9 years after starting antiretroviral therapy. The receptors stem from a man aged 50 to 60 with HIV.

J is TRBJ2-6 and V is TRBV5-1; 9 bases align to TRBD1. CDR3 length: 19 amino acids. From germline, CDR1 is SGHRS and CDR2 YFSETQ. The V gene end was trimmed by 4 bases and the J gene end by 1 base; junction bases not matched to a gene: 12. This chain's CDR3 is CASSPPSGTGRSGANVLTF. The DNA for the CDR3 is TGCGCCAGCAGCCCGCCTTCCGGGACAGGGCGGTCTGGGGCCAACGTCCTGACTTTC.

The chain employs TRBV29-1 and TRBJ1-1; D unclear. Trimming shortened V by 8 bases and J by 3 bases, and 16 bases separated the two germline ends. CDR1 is SQVTM, CDR2 ANQGSEA, per germline. The CDR3 has 13 residues. The CDR3 DNA reads TGCAGCTTCACCTCGGTTTTGGACACTGAAGCTTTCTTT. This codes for CSFTSVLDTEAFF.

The chain combines TRBV5-1 with TRBJ1-4; 8 nucleotides match TRBD1. The germline V gene has CDR1 SGHRS and CDR2 YFSETQ. The CDR3 sequence is 16 residues long. V dropped 0 bases and J dropped 4; count of bases not matched to a gene: 5. The CDR3 DNA sequence: TGCGCCAGCAGCTTGGCTGGACAGGGCCGTAATGAAAAACTGTTTTTT. It specifies CASSLAGQGRNEKLFF.

This chain uses TRBV11-1 with TRBJ1-1; D is possibly TRBD1 (5 bases). CDR1 and CDR2 from the germline V gene are SGHAT and FQDESV (reference sequence). This CDR3 has 14 amino acids. Trimming cost V 4 bases and J 4 bases, with 13 bases left between them. The CDR3, as DNA: TGTGCCAGCAGCTCCGGGGGTCGAGGCACTGAAGCTTTCTTT. It specifies CASSSGGRGTEAFF.

The CDR3 nucleotides read TGTGCCAGCAGTTTACAAACGGGGTTAGCCAAAAACATTCAGTACTTC. This codes for CASSLQTGLAKNIQYF. This rearrangement joins TRBV7-9 to TRBJ2-4, with D possibly matching TRBD2 (5 bases). The CDR3 has 16 residues. Germline CDR1 reads SEHNR; CDR2 reads FQNEAQ (reference sequence). Trimming cost V 6 bases and J 0 bases, with 15 bases left between them.

The rearrangement uses TRBV7-2 and TRBJ2-5, with 9 bases fitting TRBD1. Looked up from germline, CDR1 is SGHTA and CDR2 is FQGNSA. Losses at the gene ends were 2 bases for V and 4 bases for J; bases not matched to a gene: 14. This CDR3 has 18 amino acids. CDR3 in amino acids: CASSLHSPRQGGRETQYF. In DNA, the CDR3 is TGTGCCAGCAGCTTACATTCCCCCCGACAGGGGGGGCGAGAGACCCAGTACTTC. Full variable domain (outside the CDR3, taken from reference TRBV7-2 and TRBJ2-5): GAGVSQSPSNKVTEKGKDVELRCDPISGHTALYWYRQSLGQGLEFLIYFQGNSAPDKSGLPSDRFSAERTGGSVSTLTIQRTQQEDSAVYLCASSLHSPRQGGRETQYFGPGTRLLVL.

The genes are TRBV19 and TRBJ1-1; the match to TRBD1 covers 8 bases. V dropped 7 bases and J dropped 3; count of bases not matched to a gene: 10. CDR3 length: 15 residues. CDR1 is LNHDA and CDR2 is SQIVND in the germline V gene (reference sequence). CDR3 coding DNA: TGTGCCAGTAACCTTGACAGGGGTTCTTACACTGAAGCTTTCTTT. Amino acid sequence: CASNLDRGSYTEAFF.

This chain joins TRBV9 and TRBJ1-6, with D perhaps matching TRBD1 (5 bases). The CDR3 contains 17 residues. Germline V gene sequence: CDR1 SGDLS, CDR2 YYNGEE. V gave up 4 bases and J gave up 7 bases, with 21 bases separating them. The CDR3 bases are TGTGCCAGCAGCCCCCACAATGTGGAGGGGTTGAATTCACCCCTCCACTTT. Protein: CASSPHNVEGLNSPLHF.

The CDR3 here is CASSLLGVGTEAFF. The CDR3, as DNA: TGTGCCAGCAGCTTGCTTGGGGTTGGAACTGAAGCTTTCTTT. The V call is TRBV5-4, the J call TRBJ1-1; D gene uncertain. Deletions cut 1 base from V and 5 bases from J, with 12 bases between. CDR1 is SGHNT and CDR2 is YYREEE in the germline V gene (reference sequence). This CDR3 spans 14 amino acids. The whole variable domain, filled in from reference TRBV5-4 and TRBJ1-1, reads ETGVTQSPTHLIKTRGQQVTLRCSSQSGHNTVSWYQQALGQGPQFIFQYYREEENGRGNFPPRFSGLQFPNYSSELNVNALELDDSALYLCASSLLGVGTEAFFGQGTRLTVV.

This rearrangement joins TRBV6-6 to TRBJ2-2, with D possibly being TRBD1 or TRBD2 (5 bases each). The V and J ends lost 2 bases and 11 bases respectively, with 15 bases between them. Germline CDR1 and CDR2: MNHNY and SVGAGI (reference sequence). The CDR3 loop spans 14 amino acids. The CDR3 region is CASSYRDVGAELFF. The CDR3 nucleotides read TGTGCCAGCAGTTACCGGGACGTTGGAGCCGAGCTGTTTTTT.

The chain joins TRBV28 to TRBJ2-5; D is perhaps TRBD1 (6 bases). V was shortened by 4 bases and J by 2 bases, with 14 bases between the two germline ends. CDR1 MDHEN and CDR2 SYDVKM come from the germline V gene. The CDR3 sequence is 15 residues long. Written as DNA, the CDR3 is TGTGCCAGCAGTTCCCCGACAGGAGGTCAAGAGACCCAGTACTTC. Amino acid sequence: CASSSPTGGQETQYF.

V gene TRBV9 combines with J gene TRBJ2-5; TRBD2 is a possible D gene (5 bases). The CDR3 contains 15 residues. V dropped 4 bases and J dropped 5 bases, with 18 bases sitting between them. The germline V gene has CDR1 SGDLS and CDR2 YYNGEE. This CDR3 reads CASSPRPDTGETQYF. In DNA form, the CDR3 reads TGTGCCAGCAGCCCGAGACCGGATACGGGGGAGACCCAGTACTTC. Combining the CDR3 with reference TRBV9 and TRBJ2-5 gives the whole variable domain DSGVTQTPKHLITATGQRVTLRCSPRSGDLSVYWYQQSLDQGLQFLIQYYNGEERAKGNILERFSAQQFPDLHSELNLSSLELGDSALYFCASSPRPDTGETQYFGPGTRLLVL.

This chain links TRBV2 with TRBJ2-7; the D gene is possibly TRBD1 (6 bases). CDR3 length: 14 residues. Between the trimmed V and J ends, which lost 6 bases and 3 bases, there was a span of 15 bases. The germline gives CDR1 SNHLY, CDR2 FYNNEI. CDR3 residues: CASSTGRLGYEQYF. The CDR3 DNA reads TGTGCCAGCAGCACAGGGCGTTTGGGCTACGAGCAGTACTTC.

The chain uses TRBV4-3 and TRBJ1-2; D is possibly TRBD1 (6 bases). Germline CDR1 reads LGHNA; CDR2 reads YSLEER. CDR3 length: 17 amino acids. V lost 0 bases and J lost 3, with 17 bases in between. CDR3 coding DNA: TGCGCCAGCAGCCAAGATCACCTGGCAGGGGCCTACTATGGCTACACCTTC. Translating gives CASSQDHLAGAYYGYTF.